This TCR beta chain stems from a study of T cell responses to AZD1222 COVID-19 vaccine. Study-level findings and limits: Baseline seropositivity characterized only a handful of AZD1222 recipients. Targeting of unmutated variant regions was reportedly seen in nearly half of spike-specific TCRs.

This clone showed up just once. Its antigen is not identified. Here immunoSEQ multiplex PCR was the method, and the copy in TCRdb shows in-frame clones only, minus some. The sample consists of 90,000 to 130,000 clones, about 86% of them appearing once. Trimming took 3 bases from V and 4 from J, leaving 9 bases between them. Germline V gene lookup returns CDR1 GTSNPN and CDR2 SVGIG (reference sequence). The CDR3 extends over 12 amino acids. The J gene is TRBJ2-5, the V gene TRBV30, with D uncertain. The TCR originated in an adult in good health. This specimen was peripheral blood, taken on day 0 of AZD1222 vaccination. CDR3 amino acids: CAWSPGSETQYF. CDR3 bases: TGTGCCTGGAGCCCCGGGTCAGAGACCCAGTACTTC.